Presented here are 7 T cell receptor beta chains from one specimen sequenced in a study of blood T cell repertoires in COVID-19. Generated by immunoSEQ multiplex PCR, the TCRdb table keeps only in-frame clones and is missing some. This table holds more than 70,000 clones, approximately 86% found once. The sequencing sample was made of peripheral blood. Receptors were obtained from a man in his 60s with acute or convalescent COVID-19.

This clone occurred once. The CDR3 DNA reads as TGTGCCAGCAGCTTGCGGGGGGCTGAGACCCAGTACTTC. Its translation is CASSLRGAETQYF. The chain recombines TRBV5-4 with TRBJ2-5; D is perhaps TRBD2 (7 bases). The length of the CDR3 is 13 residues. The germline V gene has CDR1 SGHNT and CDR2 YYREEE (reference sequence). The germline V and J ends were trimmed by 1 base and 5 bases, with 9 bases remaining between them.

The chain has TRBV19 and TRBJ1-2, with D perhaps matching TRBD1 (5 bases). With 4 bases removed from V and 8 bases from J, the gap between germline ends came to 14 bases. The CDR3 spans 13 residues. The germline gives CDR1 LNHDA, CDR2 SQIVND (reference sequence). The CDR3 bases are TGTGCCAGTAGTACTCAGGGATTTTCGGGCTACACCTTC. This encodes CASSTQGFSGYTF. Combining the CDR3 with reference TRBV19 and TRBJ1-2 gives the whole variable domain DGGITQSPKYLFRKEGQNVTLSCEQNLNHDAMYWYRQDPGQGLRLIYYSQIVNDFQKGDIAEGYSVSREKKESFPLTVTSAQKNPTAFYLCASSTQGFSGYTFGSGTRLTVV.

The chain carries TRBV2 and TRBJ2-3; TRBD1 aligns across 8 bases. Germline V gene lookup returns CDR1 SNHLY and CDR2 FYNNEI. V gave up 7 bases and J gave up 0 bases; unmatched junction bases: 12. This CDR3 comprises 17 residues. The CDR3 DNA follows: TGTGCCAGCAATGGACAGGGTTATGAGGAGAGCACAGATACGCAGTATTTT. This translates into CASNGQGYEESTDTQYF. The full variable domain, rest sourced from reference TRBV2 and TRBJ2-3, is EPEVTQTPSHQVTQMGQEVILRCVPISNHLYFYWYRQILGQKVEFLVSFYNNEISEKSEIFDDQFSVERPDGSNFTLKIRSTKLEDSAMYFCASNGQGYEESTDTQYFGPGTRLTVL.

CDR3 in DNA: TGTGCCAGCAGCCCCGACGGGGAAGAGACCCAGTACTTC. As protein: CASSPDGEETQYF. The V and J genes are TRBV5-4 and TRBJ2-5, with D maybe TRBD2 (5 bases). The ends were cut back, 4 bases at V and 3 bases at J, with 10 bases in the middle. Germline V gene data show CDR1 as SGHNT and CDR2 as YYREEE (reference sequence). CDR3 length: 13 amino acids.

This sequence joins TRBV6-5 and TRBJ2-7; D possibly corresponds to TRBD1 (6 bases). CDR3 length: 12 residues. The germline V and J ends were trimmed by 8 bases and 0 bases, with 8 bases remaining between them. In germline, CDR1 is MNHEY, CDR2 SVGAGI. The CDR3 is CASEGHSYEQYF. The CDR3 bases are TGTGCCAGCGAGGGACACTCCTACGAGCAGTACTTC.

The gene calls are TRBV19 and TRBJ2-1, with 14 nucleotides matching TRBD2. There are 16 residues in the CDR3. After removal of 3 bases from V and 8 bases from J, the junction contained 6 bases not matched to a gene. Germline V CDR1 and CDR2: LNHDA, SQIVND (reference sequence). In DNA, the CDR3 is TGTGCCAGTAGTATCACCGGGACTAGCGGGAGCGATGAGCAGTTCTTC. Its protein product is CASSITGTSGSDEQFF.

The CDR3 DNA reads as TGTGCCAGCAGCTTGGTACAGGTTCACACAGATACGCAGTATTTT. It encodes CASSLVQVHTDTQYF. This chain joins TRBV5-6 and TRBJ2-3; maybe TRBD1 (5 bases). This CDR3 region has 15 residues. V lost 0 bases, J lost 2 bases, and 10 bases lay in between. Germline-derived CDR1 and CDR2 are SGHDT and YYEEEE.